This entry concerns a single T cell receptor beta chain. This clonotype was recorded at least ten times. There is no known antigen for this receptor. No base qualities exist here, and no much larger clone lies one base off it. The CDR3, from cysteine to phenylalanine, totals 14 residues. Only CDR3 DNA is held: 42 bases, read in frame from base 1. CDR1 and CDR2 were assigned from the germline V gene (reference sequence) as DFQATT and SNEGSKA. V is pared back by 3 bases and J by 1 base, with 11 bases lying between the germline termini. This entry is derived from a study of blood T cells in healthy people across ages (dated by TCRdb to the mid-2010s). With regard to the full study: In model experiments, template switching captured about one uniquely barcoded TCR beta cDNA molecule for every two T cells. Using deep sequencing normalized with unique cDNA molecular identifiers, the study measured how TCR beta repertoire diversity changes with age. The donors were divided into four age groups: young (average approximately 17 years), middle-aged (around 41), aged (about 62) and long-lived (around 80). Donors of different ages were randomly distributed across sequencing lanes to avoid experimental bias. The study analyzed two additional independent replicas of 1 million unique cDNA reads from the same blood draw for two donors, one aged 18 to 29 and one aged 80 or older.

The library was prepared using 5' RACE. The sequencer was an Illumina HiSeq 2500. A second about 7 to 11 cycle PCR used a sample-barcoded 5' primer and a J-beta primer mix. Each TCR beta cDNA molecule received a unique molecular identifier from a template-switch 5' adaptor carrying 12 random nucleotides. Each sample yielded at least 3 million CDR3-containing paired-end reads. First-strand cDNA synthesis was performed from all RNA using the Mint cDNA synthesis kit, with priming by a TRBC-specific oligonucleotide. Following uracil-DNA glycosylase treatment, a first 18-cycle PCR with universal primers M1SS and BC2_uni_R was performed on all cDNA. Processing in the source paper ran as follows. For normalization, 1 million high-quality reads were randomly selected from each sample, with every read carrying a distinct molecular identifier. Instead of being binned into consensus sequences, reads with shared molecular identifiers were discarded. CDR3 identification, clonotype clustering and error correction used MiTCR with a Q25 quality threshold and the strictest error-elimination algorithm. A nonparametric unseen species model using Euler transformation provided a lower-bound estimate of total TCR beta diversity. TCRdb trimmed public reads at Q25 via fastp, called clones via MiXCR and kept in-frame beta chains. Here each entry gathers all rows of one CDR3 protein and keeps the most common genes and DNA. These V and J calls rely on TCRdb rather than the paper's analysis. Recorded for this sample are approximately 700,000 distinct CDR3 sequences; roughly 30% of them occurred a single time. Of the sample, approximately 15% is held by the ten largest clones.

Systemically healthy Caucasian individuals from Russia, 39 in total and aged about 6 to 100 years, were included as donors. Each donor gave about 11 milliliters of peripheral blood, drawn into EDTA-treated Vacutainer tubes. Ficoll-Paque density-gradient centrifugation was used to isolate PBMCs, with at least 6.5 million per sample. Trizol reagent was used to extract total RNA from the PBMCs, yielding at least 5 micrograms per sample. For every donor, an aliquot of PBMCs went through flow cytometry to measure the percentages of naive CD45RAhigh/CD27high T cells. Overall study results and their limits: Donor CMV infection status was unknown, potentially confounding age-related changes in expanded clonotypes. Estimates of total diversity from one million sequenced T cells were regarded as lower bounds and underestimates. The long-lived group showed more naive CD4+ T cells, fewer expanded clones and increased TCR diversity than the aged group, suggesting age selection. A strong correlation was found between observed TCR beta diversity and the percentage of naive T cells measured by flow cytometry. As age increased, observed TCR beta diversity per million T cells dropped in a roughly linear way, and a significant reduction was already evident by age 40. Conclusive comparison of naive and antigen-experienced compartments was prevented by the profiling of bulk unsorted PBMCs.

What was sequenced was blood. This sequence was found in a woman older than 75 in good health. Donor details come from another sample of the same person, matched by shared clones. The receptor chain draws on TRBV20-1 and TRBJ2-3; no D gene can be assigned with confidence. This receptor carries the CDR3 CSASGGVGTDTQYF. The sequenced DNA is TGCAGTGCTAGTGGTGGGGTTGGCACAGATACGCAGTATTTT.